These 9 T cell receptor beta chains were all obtained from the same sample, sequenced in a study of T cells in Graves' hyperthyroidism and ophthalmopathy (dated by TCRdb to about 2019). Libraries came from multiplex PCR. The run used an Illumina HiSeq 2000. TCR beta CDR3 regions were amplified from RNA transcripts. A first-round RT-PCR of the TCR CDR3 used the HTBI primer set with the Qiagen OneStep RT-PCR kit. The raw public data were reprocessed by TCRdb itself: fastp quality trimming at Q25, MiXCR clonotype calling, in-frame beta chains only. All rows with the same CDR3 protein become a single entry with the most common DNA and genes. This sample is represented by around 250,000 distinct CDR3 sequences; 13% to 15% of them were singletons. The top ten clones comprise approximately 12% of the sample. Sequenced input: blood. The receptor set was obtained from a woman aged 40 to 55 with Graves' hyperthyroidism that later progressed to Graves' ophthalmopathy.

At least ten counts were recorded for this clonotype. The rearrangement uses TRBV27 and TRBJ2-1; TRBD2 matches at 9 bases. Germline values: CDR1 MNHEY, CDR2 SMNVEV (reference sequence). The CDR3 contains 13 residues. J gave up 11 bases and V 2 bases, and 4 bases lay outside the gene matches. CDR3 nucleotides: TGTGCCAGCAGTTTAGCTAGCGGGACCCAGCAGTTCTTC. This codes for CASSLASGTQQFF.

The chain combines TRBV28 with TRBJ1-2, with D perhaps matching TRBD1 (5 bases). CDR1 and CDR2 from the germline V gene are MDHEN and SYDVKM. This CDR3 spans 12 amino acids. Trimming took off 3 bases at V and 8 bases at J, with 10 bases between the two ends. The CDR3 region has the DNA TGTGCCAGCAGTTTCGGGGGGGACGGCTACACCTTC. Its protein product is CASSFGGDGYTF.

This clonotype occurred many times. V and J are TRBV28 and TRBJ1-2; 7 nucleotides agree with TRBD1. The CDR3 contains 14 residues. V dropped 2 bases and J dropped 2; count of bases not matched to a gene: 2. The germline CDR1 and CDR2 sequences are MDHEN and SYDVKM. CDR3 nucleotide sequence: TGTGCCAGCAGTTTACCGGGACAGAACTATGGCTACACCTTC. Translated: CASSLPGQNYGYTF.

This clonotype has at least ten counts. The gene calls are TRBV19 and TRBJ2-1; D is perhaps TRBD2 (5 bases). V lost 6 bases and J 3 bases, leaving 24 bases between the germline ends. The germline V gene has CDR1 LNHDA and CDR2 SQIVND (reference sequence). The CDR3 runs to 18 residues. The CDR3 loop is CASSTVWTVKLVYNEQFF. The CDR3 region has the DNA TGTGCCAGTAGCACCGTTTGGACTGTGAAATTGGTCTACAATGAGCAGTTCTTC. The full variable domain, with the rest looked up from reference TRBV19 and TRBJ2-1, is DGGITQSPKYLFRKEGQNVTLSCEQNLNHDAMYWYRQDPGQGLRLIYYSQIVNDFQKGDIAEGYSVSREKKESFPLTVTSAQKNPTAFYLCASSTVWTVKLVYNEQFFGPGTRLTVL.

This clonotype occurred many times. This sequence joins TRBV3-1 and TRBJ2-5; TRBD2 matches 9 bases. Germline V lookup: CDR1 LGHDT, CDR2 YNNKEL (reference sequence). CDR3 size: 16 residues. V gave up 0 bases and J gave up 5 bases; unmatched junction bases: 7. The CDR3 reads CASSQDGAGGVETQYF. In DNA, the CDR3 is TGTGCCAGCAGCCAAGATGGGGCGGGAGGGGTGGAGACCCAGTACTTC.

In its sample, this clonotype was seen many times. The chain uses TRBV10-3 and TRBJ2-7; D gene unclear. CDR1 is ENHRY, CDR2 SYGVKD, per germline. V lost 2 bases, J lost 2 bases, and 4 bases lay in between. This CDR3 spans 12 amino acids. The chain's CDR3 is CAISEGAYEQYF. In DNA, the CDR3 is TGTGCCATCAGTGAGGGCGCCTACGAGCAGTACTTC.

This clonotype has ten or more counts. This chain connects TRBV7-9 to TRBJ2-5, with no clear D. This CDR3 has 14 amino acids. CDR1 is SEHNR, CDR2 FQNEAQ, per germline (reference sequence). V lost 4 bases and J 1 base, leaving 10 bases between the germline ends. CDR3 amino acids: CASSYSWGQETQYF. CDR3 DNA sequence: TGTGCCAGCAGCTACTCGTGGGGCCAAGAGACCCAGTACTTC. Complete variable domain (other parts from reference TRBV7-9 and TRBJ2-5): DTGVSQNPRHKITKRGQNVTFRCDPISEHNRLYWYRQTLGQGPEFLTYFQNEAQLEKSRLLSDRFSAERPKGSFSTLEIQRTEQGDSAMYLCASSYSWGQETQYFGPGTRLLVL.

This clonotype was found many times. The chain employs TRBV19 and TRBJ2-1, with D perhaps matching TRBD2 (5 bases). The CDR3 runs 18 residues. Germline CDR1 and CDR2: LNHDA and SQIVND (reference sequence). V was cut by 4 bases and J by 0 bases, with 19 bases left in between. The CDR3 protein is CASSTVAKLPSSYNEQFF. CDR3 in DNA: TGTGCCAGTAGTACCGTAGCGAAATTACCGAGCTCCTACAATGAGCAGTTCTTC. Looking up the rest from reference TRBV19 and TRBJ2-1 gives the full variable domain: DGGITQSPKYLFRKEGQNVTLSCEQNLNHDAMYWYRQDPGQGLRLIYYSQIVNDFQKGDIAEGYSVSREKKESFPLTVTSAQKNPTAFYLCASSTVAKLPSSYNEQFFGPGTRLTVL.

This clonotype was detected many times. The rearrangement joins TRBV20-1 to TRBJ2-7; no clear D gene. Trimming stripped 3 bases from V and 0 bases from J, with 15 bases between. This CDR3 contains 15 residues. Germline assignment: CDR1 DFQATT and CDR2 SNEGSKA (reference sequence). The CDR3: CSARARATSSYEQYF. The CDR3 nucleotides are TGCAGTGCTAGGGCCCGCGCGACAAGCTCCTACGAGCAGTACTTC.